Presented here are 30 T cell receptor beta chains from one specimen sequenced in a study of radiotherapy plus CTLA-4 blockade in lung cancer. Measured with immunoSEQ multiplex PCR; TCRdb has only the in-frame clones, and not every one. Among 95,000 to 150,000 clones listed, around 89% were seen once. The sequences come from peripheral blood, collected from a patient treated with radiotherapy plus ipilimumab. The receptors shown here come from a human donor with non-small cell lung cancer that progressed on radiotherapy plus ipilimumab.

The chain joins TRBV7-6 to TRBJ2-1, with 10 bases lining up with TRBD2. The CDR3 covers 15 residues. The ends lost 5 bases at V and 4 bases at J; junction bases unmatched: 5. Germline-derived CDR1 and CDR2 are SGHVS and FNYEAQ. CDR3 protein: CASSRQREGYNEQFF. Here the CDR3 DNA reads TGTGCCAGCAGCAGGCAGCGGGAGGGTTACAATGAGCAGTTCTTC. The variable domain in full, completed from reference TRBV7-6 and TRBJ2-1, reads GAGVSQSPRYKVTKRGQDVALRCDPISGHVSLYWYRQALGQGPEFLTYFNYEAQQDKSGLPNDRFSAERPEGSISTLTIQRTEQRDSAMYRCASSRQREGYNEQFFGPGTRLTVL.

As concerns this clone: The sample contains more than one DNA sequence encoding this CDR3. DNA for the CDR3: TGCGCCAGCAGCGACTGGACAGAGGGGCGGCAGTACTTC. This sequence encodes CASSDWTEGRQYF. The chain is built from TRBV10-2 and TRBJ2-7; TRBD1 is a possible D gene (6 bases). Germline loops: CDR1 WSHSY, CDR2 SAAADI. V was trimmed by 6 bases and J by 9 bases, leaving 18 bases between them. The CDR3 length is 13 residues.

The J gene is TRBJ1-2, the V gene TRBV4-1, with D uncertain. This CDR3 spans 14 amino acids. CDR1 and CDR2 from the germline V gene are MGHRA and YSYEKL. The ends were cut back, 4 bases at V and 2 bases at J, with 11 bases in the middle. The CDR3: CASSPDAGNYGYTF. The CDR3 coding sequence is TGCGCCAGCAGCCCCGACGCGGGCAACTATGGCTACACCTTC.

With regard to this clone: One end of the junction is discordant with germline, which a read error may explain. The same CDR3 is also encoded by other DNA sequences in this sample. The chain's CDR3 is CASSSRTSGSTDTQYF. The DNA of the CDR3 is TGCGCCAGCAGCTCCCGGACTAGCGGGAGCACAGATACACAGTATTTT. The chain joins TRBV5-1 to TRBJ2-3; TRBD2 aligns across 13 bases. The CDR3 runs 16 residues. Per the germline V gene, CDR1 is SGHRS and CDR2 is YFSETQ.

The chain recombines TRBV30 with TRBJ2-1; 14 nucleotides agree with TRBD2. Trimming removed 3 bases from V and 7 bases from J; junction bases left unmatched: 5. The germline CDR1 and CDR2 sequences are GTSNPN and SVGIG (reference sequence). The CDR3 length is 15 residues. The CDR3 region is CAWSPGLAGVNEQFF. The DNA for the CDR3 is TGTGCCTGGAGCCCGGGACTAGCGGGAGTAAATGAGCAGTTCTTC.

The rearrangement links TRBV5-4 to TRBJ2-1; D is possibly TRBD2 (5 bases). CDR3 length: 11 residues. V was trimmed by 4 bases and J by 10 bases, leaving 9 bases between them. Germline CDR1 SGHNT, CDR2 YYREEE (reference sequence). The CDR3 here is CASSPGLEQFF. The CDR3 DNA reads as TGTGCCAGCAGCCCCGGACTCGAGCAGTTCTTC. The full variable domain, in which reference TRBV5-4 and TRBJ2-1 provide the parts outside the CDR3, is ETGVTQSPTHLIKTRGQQVTLRCSSQSGHNTVSWYQQALGQGPQFIFQYYREEENGRGNFPPRFSGLQFPNYSSELNVNALELDDSALYLCASSPGLEQFFGPGTRLTVL.

The rearrangement uses TRBV2 and TRBJ2-5; 11 bases map to TRBD2. J was trimmed by 2 bases and V by 6 bases; bases with no gene match: 11. Per the germline V gene, CDR1 is SNHLY and CDR2 is FYNNEI. CDR3 length equals 17 residues. The CDR3 coding sequence is TGTGCCAGCAGGGCGACTAGCGGGGTGGGGATACAAGAGACCCAGTACTTC. Protein product: CASRATSGVGIQETQYF. The entire variable domain, with the rest obtained from reference TRBV2 and TRBJ2-5, is as follows: EPEVTQTPSHQVTQMGQEVILRCVPISNHLYFYWYRQILGQKVEFLVSFYNNEISEKSEIFDDQFSVERPDGSNFTLKIRSTKLEDSAMYFCASRATSGVGIQETQYFGPGTRLLVL.

CDR3 sequence: CASSSPSGRAKAYEQYF. The CDR3, as DNA: TGTGCCAGCAGTTCGCCTAGCGGGAGGGCGAAGGCCTACGAGCAGTACTTC. The chain carries TRBV2 and TRBJ2-7; 12 bases line up with TRBD2. The germline CDR1 and CDR2 sequences are SNHLY and FYNNEI. The CDR3 is 17 residues long. The junction had 10 bases not matched to a gene; V was cut back by 5 bases and J by 2 bases.

The genes are TRBV30 and TRBJ2-1, with TRBD2 identical over 8 bases. The CDR3 is 17 residues long. Germline trimming cut 1 base from V and 0 bases from J; bases unmatched to any gene: 8. CDR1 is GTSNPN, CDR2 SVGIG, per germline (reference sequence). CDR3 sequence: CAWSGGTGGRSYNEQFF. CDR3 sequence (DNA): TGTGCCTGGAGTGGAGGAACGGGAGGGCGCTCCTACAATGAGCAGTTCTTC.

V and J are TRBV7-9 and TRBJ2-5; D unresolved. The CDR3 is 12 residues long. The V end was cut by 1 base, the J end by 1 base, with 1 base between. The germline gives CDR1 SEHNR, CDR2 FQNEAQ (reference sequence). Here the CDR3 reads CASSLVQETQYF. CDR3 nucleotide sequence: TGTGCCAGCAGCTTAGTCCAAGAGACCCAGTACTTC.

The gene calls are TRBV4-2 and TRBJ2-7; 12 bases match TRBD2. The CDR3 length is 16 residues. CDR1 and CDR2 (germline): LGHNA, YNFKEQ. V dropped 0 bases and J dropped 4; count of bases not matched to a gene: 4. DNA for the CDR3: TGTGCCAGCAGCCAAGACCGGACTAGCGGGATTTACGAGCAGTACTTC. This gives the protein CASSQDRTSGIYEQYF.

This clone showed up just a few times. This chain connects TRBV6-1 to TRBJ1-2, with 9 nucleotides matching TRBD1. The CDR3 is 15 residues long. J was trimmed by 4 bases and V by 6 bases; bases with no gene match: 9. CDR1 and CDR2 (germline): MNHNS, SASEGT. CDR3 DNA sequence: TGTGCCAGCAGCTTCTCAGGACAGGGGCTCTATGGCTACACCTTC. Encoded protein: CASSFSGQGLYGYTF.

This clone was seen just once. The J gene is TRBJ2-1, the V gene TRBV9, with 12 bases matching TRBD2. V was clipped by 2 bases and J by 7 bases; unmatched bases: 4. The CDR3 totals 15 residues. CDR1 and CDR2 (germline): SGDLS, YYNGEE. Here the CDR3 DNA reads TGTGCCAGCAGCGTCTCCGGGACTAGCGGGAATGAGCAGTTCTTC. Its protein product is CASSVSGTSGNEQFF.

This chain links TRBV9 with TRBJ1-2; D remains ambiguous. The CDR3 extends over 15 amino acids. Germline V lookup: CDR1 SGDLS, CDR2 YYNGEE. V gave up 3 bases and J gave up 4 bases, with 16 bases separating them. CDR3 nucleotide sequence: TGTGCCAGCAGCGCCCAACTGCAGCTCCGCTATGGCTACACCTTC. Amino acids: CASSAQLQLRYGYTF.

The gene calls are TRBV19 and TRBJ1-4; 10 nucleotides agree with TRBD1. The germline gives CDR1 LNHDA, CDR2 SQIVND (reference sequence). J gave up 6 bases and V 5 bases, and 3 bases lay outside the gene matches. This CDR3 comprises 14 residues. The CDR3 protein is CASSDRGPHEKLFF. The DNA for the CDR3 is TGTGCCAGTAGTGACAGGGGGCCGCATGAAAAACTGTTTTTT.

The rearrangement links TRBV29-1 to TRBJ2-5, with a weak D call TRBD2 (5 bases). CDR3 size: 12 residues. The V end lost 4 bases, the J end lost 4 bases, and 10 bases lay between the germline ends. CDR1 is SQVTM, CDR2 ANQGSEA, per germline. The CDR3 is CSVGGPGETQYF. The CDR3 DNA reads TGCAGCGTTGGAGGGCCGGGAGAGACCCAGTACTTC.

This clone was picked up one time. The rearrangement joins TRBV7-7 to TRBJ1-5; 11 nucleotides align to TRBD1. The CDR3 is made up of 16 amino acids. The germline gives CDR1 SSHAT, CDR2 FNYEAQ (reference sequence). CDR3 nucleotide sequence: TGTGCTAGCCGCCCCGGACAGGGGGCTCTGAGGCAGCCCCAGCATTTT. Amino acids: CASRPGQGALRQPQHF.

The chain employs TRBV6-1 and TRBJ1-5; the D gene is possibly TRBD1 (5 bases). This CDR3 has 15 amino acids. V was shortened by 6 bases and J by 7 bases, with 19 bases between the two germline ends. In germline, CDR1 is MNHNS, CDR2 SASEGT. CDR3 protein: CASSPLGTGRQPQHF. CDR3 sequence (DNA): TGTGCCAGCAGCCCACTGGGGACGGGGCGGCAGCCCCAGCATTTT.

The chain recombines TRBV5-1 with TRBJ2-1, with 13 nucleotides matching TRBD2. Germline CDR1 reads SGHRS; CDR2 reads YFSETQ. The CDR3 is made up of 15 amino acids. V lost 4 bases and J lost 5; bases outside the gene matches: 3. CDR3 region: CASSPGLAGHNEQFF. Here the CDR3 DNA reads TGCGCCAGCAGCCCGGGACTAGCGGGACACAATGAGCAGTTCTTC. The entire variable domain, with the rest obtained from reference TRBV5-1 and TRBJ2-1, is as follows: KAGVTQTPRYLIKTRGQQVTLSCSPISGHRSVSWYQQTPGQGLQFLFEYFSETQRNKGNFPGRFSGRQFSNSRSEMNVSTLELGDSALYLCASSPGLAGHNEQFFGPGTRLTVL.

The chain is built from TRBV5-4 and TRBJ1-1; 8 bases are a match to TRBD1. Germline loops: CDR1 SGHNT, CDR2 YYREEE (reference sequence). J was trimmed by 5 bases and V by 5 bases; bases with no gene match: 8. The CDR3 has 14 residues. In DNA, the CDR3 is TGTGCCAGCAGTGACAGGGGAGTTTTAACTGAAGCTTTCTTT. It translates to CASSDRGVLTEAFF. Complete variable domain (other parts from reference TRBV5-4 and TRBJ1-1): ETGVTQSPTHLIKTRGQQVTLRCSSQSGHNTVSWYQQALGQGPQFIFQYYREEENGRGNFPPRFSGLQFPNYSSELNVNALELDDSALYLCASSDRGVLTEAFFGQGTRLTVV.

The chain recombines TRBV18 with TRBJ2-7; D remains unclear. In germline, CDR1 is KGHSH, CDR2 LQKENI. The CDR3 is 14 residues long. V shed 4 bases and J shed 1 base, with 11 bases lying between them. CDR3 sequence (DNA): TGTGCCAGCTCACGGACGGGCGAGTCCTACGAGCAGTACTTC. Encoded protein: CASSRTGESYEQYF.

V and J are TRBV5-4 and TRBJ2-1; 9 nucleotides line up with TRBD2. V lost 4 bases, J lost 9 bases, and 14 bases stayed unmatched. CDR1 and CDR2 from the germline V gene are SGHNT and YYREEE (reference sequence). This CDR3 is 16 amino acids long. This CDR3 is CASSPAGGHPEGEQFF. CDR3 coding DNA: TGTGCCAGCAGCCCGGCGGGGGGGCACCCTGAGGGTGAGCAGTTCTTC. The complete variable domain, with remaining parts taken from reference TRBV5-4 and TRBJ2-1, reads ETGVTQSPTHLIKTRGQQVTLRCSSQSGHNTVSWYQQALGQGPQFIFQYYREEENGRGNFPPRFSGLQFPNYSSELNVNALELDDSALYLCASSPAGGHPEGEQFFGPGTRLTVL.

The V gene is TRBV6-1, the J gene TRBJ2-3; TRBD2 might be the D (5 bases). Germline CDR1 and CDR2: MNHNS and SASEGT. The CDR3 is made up of 15 amino acids. Trimming took off 6 bases at V and 5 bases at J, with 18 bases between the two ends. The CDR3 reads CASRRAGTLVDTQYF. The CDR3 DNA is TGTGCCAGCAGACGGGCGGGCACCTTAGTAGATACGCAGTATTTT.

The chain recombines TRBV6-1 with TRBJ2-1; a possible D gene is TRBD2 (6 bases). This CDR3 is built from 14 residues. The germline CDR1 and CDR2 sequences are MNHNS and SASEGT. The V end lost 6 bases, the J end lost 0 bases, and 9 bases lay between the germline ends. The CDR3 DNA sequence: TGTGCCAGCAGGGAGGGACTCTCCTACAATGAGCAGTTCTTC. This translates into CASREGLSYNEQFF.

V usage is TRBV2 and J usage is TRBJ2-1, with unresolved D. V was cut by 6 bases and J by 3 bases, with 18 bases left in between. This CDR3 spans 16 amino acids. The germline V gene has CDR1 SNHLY and CDR2 FYNNEI. The CDR3 DNA sequence: TGTGCCAGCAGAGATATCAGGTTGACCTACTACAATGAGCAGTTCTTC. Its translation is CASRDIRLTYYNEQFF.

In DNA form, the CDR3 reads TGCAGCGTGAAAGGACTCGGGGCTAACTATGGCTACACCTTC. Translated: CSVKGLGANYGYTF. The gene calls are TRBV29-1 and TRBJ1-2; D gene unclear. The CDR3 consists of 14 residues. Trimming shortened V by 6 bases and J by 0 bases, and 14 bases separated the two germline ends. Germline lookup yields CDR1 SQVTM and CDR2 ANQGSEA.

The J gene is TRBJ2-5, the V gene TRBV2; D call uncertain. The V gene's germline CDR1 is SNHLY and CDR2 FYNNEI. This CDR3 has 14 amino acids. V was cut by 6 bases and J by 5 bases, with 16 bases left in between. The CDR3 nucleotides are TGTGCCAGCAGCCGCGACATGTCCGGGGAGACCCAGTACTTC. It yields the protein CASSRDMSGETQYF.

This clone occurred once. CDR3 DNA: TGTGCCAGCAGTGAAGGACTAGCCCGATACGAGCAGTACTTC. This sequence encodes CASSEGLARYEQYF. The V gene is TRBV27, the J gene TRBJ2-7; 8 bases map to TRBD2. The junction had 7 bases not matched to a gene; V was cut back by 5 bases and J by 4 bases. In germline, CDR1 is MNHEY, CDR2 SMNVEV (reference sequence). The CDR3 is made up of 14 amino acids.

This chain joins TRBV28 and TRBJ1-5; possibly TRBD1 for D (6 bases). This CDR3 contains 16 residues. Per the germline V gene, CDR1 is MDHEN and CDR2 is SYDVKM. V was trimmed by 3 bases and J by 0 bases, leaving 12 bases between them. The CDR3 bases are TGTGCCAGCAGTTTGGGGGCAGGGGCTAGCAATCAGCCCCAGCATTTT. Residues: CASSLGAGASNQPQHF.

The chain links TRBV29-1 to TRBJ1-1; tentative D call: TRBD1 (6 bases). The germline V gene encodes CDR1 SQVTM and CDR2 ANQGSEA. The V end was cut by 8 bases, the J end by 1 base, with 14 bases between. This CDR3 spans 13 amino acids. CDR3 coding DNA: TGCAGCCACTTGCAGGGGTCGAACACTGAAGCTTTCTTT. It translates to CSHLQGSNTEAFF.